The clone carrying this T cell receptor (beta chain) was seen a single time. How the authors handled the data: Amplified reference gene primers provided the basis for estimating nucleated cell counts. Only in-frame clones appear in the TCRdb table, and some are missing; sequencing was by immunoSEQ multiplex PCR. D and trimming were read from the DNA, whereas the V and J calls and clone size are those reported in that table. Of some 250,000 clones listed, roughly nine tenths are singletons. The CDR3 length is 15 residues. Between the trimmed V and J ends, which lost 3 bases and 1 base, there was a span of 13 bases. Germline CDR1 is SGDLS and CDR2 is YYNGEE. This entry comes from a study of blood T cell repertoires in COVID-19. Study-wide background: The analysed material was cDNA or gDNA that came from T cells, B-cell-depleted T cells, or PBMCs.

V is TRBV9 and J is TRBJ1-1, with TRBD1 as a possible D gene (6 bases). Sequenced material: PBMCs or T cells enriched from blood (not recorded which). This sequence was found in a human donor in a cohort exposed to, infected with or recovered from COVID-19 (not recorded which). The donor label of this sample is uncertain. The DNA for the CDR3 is TGTGCCAGCAGCGCAGAACAGGGCAGGAACACTGAAGCTTTCTTT. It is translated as CASSAEQGRNTEAFF.